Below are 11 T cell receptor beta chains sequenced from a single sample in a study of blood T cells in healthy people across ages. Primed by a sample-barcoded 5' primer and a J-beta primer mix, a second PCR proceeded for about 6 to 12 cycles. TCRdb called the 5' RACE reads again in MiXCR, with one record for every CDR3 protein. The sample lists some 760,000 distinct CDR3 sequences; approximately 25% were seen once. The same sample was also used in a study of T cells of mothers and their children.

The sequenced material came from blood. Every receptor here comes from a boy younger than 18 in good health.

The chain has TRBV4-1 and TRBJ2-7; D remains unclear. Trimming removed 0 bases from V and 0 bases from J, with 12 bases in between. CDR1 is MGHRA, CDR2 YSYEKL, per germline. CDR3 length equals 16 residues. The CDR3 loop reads CASSQDLGGYSYEQYF. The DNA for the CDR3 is TGCGCCAGCAGCCAAGATCTGGGCGGTTACTCCTACGAGCAGTACTTC.

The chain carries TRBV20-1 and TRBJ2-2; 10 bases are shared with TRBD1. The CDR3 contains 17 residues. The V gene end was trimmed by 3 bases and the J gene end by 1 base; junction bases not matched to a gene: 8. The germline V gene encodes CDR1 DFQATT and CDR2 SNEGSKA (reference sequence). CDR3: CSARRQGADLNTGELFF. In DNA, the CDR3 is TGCAGTGCTAGGAGACAGGGGGCGGATTTGAACACCGGGGAGCTGTTTTTT.

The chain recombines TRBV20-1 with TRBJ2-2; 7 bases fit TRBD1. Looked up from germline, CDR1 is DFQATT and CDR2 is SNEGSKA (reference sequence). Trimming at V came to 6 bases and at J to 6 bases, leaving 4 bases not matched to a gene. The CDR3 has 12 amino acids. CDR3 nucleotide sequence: TGCAGTGCGAGACAGGGCTCCGGGGAGCTGTTTTTT. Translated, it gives CSARQGSGELFF.

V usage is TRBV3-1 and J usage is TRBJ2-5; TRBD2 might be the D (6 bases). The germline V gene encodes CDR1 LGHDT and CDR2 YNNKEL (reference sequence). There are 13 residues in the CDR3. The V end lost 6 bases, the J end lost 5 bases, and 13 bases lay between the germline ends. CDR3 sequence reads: CASSRGLVETQYF. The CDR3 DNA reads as TGTGCCAGCAGTCGGGGACTTGTCGAGACCCAGTACTTC.

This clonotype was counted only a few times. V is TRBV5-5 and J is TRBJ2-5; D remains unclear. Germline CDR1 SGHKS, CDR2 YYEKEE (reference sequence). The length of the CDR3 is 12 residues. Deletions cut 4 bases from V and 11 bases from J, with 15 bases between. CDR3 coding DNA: TGTGCCAGCAGCCGCGGACGCTTAGAGCAGTACTTC. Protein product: CASSRGRLEQYF.

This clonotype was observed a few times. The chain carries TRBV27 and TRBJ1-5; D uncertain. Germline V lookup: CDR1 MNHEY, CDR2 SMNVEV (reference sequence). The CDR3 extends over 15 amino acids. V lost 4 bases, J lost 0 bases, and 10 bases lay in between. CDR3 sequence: CASSWEGNSNQPQHF. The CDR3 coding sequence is TGTGCCAGCAGTTGGGAGGGAAATAGCAATCAGCCCCAGCATTTT.

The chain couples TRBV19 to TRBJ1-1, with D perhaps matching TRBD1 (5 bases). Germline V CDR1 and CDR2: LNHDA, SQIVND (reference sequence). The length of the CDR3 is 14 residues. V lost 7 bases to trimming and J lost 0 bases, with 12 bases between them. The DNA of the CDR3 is TGTGCCAGTATTTGGTCAGGGTTGAACACTGAAGCTTTCTTT. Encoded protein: CASIWSGLNTEAFF.

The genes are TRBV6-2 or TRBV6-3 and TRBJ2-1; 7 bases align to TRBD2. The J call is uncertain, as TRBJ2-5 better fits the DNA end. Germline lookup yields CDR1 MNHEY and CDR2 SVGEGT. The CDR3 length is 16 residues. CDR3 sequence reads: CASSYDLAEIVETQYF. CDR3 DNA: TGTGCCAGCAGTTACGATCTAGCGGAGATTGTCGAGACCCAGTACTTC.

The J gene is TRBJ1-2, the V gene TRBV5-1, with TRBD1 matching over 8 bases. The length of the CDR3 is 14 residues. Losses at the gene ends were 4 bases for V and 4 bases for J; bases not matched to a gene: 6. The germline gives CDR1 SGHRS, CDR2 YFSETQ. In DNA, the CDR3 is TGCGCCAGCAGCCGGGACAGGCAGATCTATGGCTACACCTTC. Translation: CASSRDRQIYGYTF. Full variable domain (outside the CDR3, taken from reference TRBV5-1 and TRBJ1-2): KAGVTQTPRYLIKTRGQQVTLSCSPISGHRSVSWYQQTPGQGLQFLFEYFSETQRNKGNFPGRFSGRQFSNSRSEMNVSTLELGDSALYLCASSRDRQIYGYTFGSGTRLTVV.

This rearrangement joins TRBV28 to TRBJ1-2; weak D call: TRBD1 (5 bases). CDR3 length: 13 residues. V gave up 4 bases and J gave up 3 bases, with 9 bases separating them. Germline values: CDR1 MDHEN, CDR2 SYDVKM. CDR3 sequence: CASSSRGYYGYTF. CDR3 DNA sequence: TGTGCCAGCAGTTCTAGGGGTTACTATGGCTACACCTTC.

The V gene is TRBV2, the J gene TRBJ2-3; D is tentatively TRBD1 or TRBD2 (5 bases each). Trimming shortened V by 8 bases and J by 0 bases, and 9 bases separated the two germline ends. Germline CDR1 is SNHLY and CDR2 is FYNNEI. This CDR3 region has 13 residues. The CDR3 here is CASEGPSTDTQYF. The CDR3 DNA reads TGTGCCAGCGAGGGACCAAGCACAGATACGCAGTATTTT.